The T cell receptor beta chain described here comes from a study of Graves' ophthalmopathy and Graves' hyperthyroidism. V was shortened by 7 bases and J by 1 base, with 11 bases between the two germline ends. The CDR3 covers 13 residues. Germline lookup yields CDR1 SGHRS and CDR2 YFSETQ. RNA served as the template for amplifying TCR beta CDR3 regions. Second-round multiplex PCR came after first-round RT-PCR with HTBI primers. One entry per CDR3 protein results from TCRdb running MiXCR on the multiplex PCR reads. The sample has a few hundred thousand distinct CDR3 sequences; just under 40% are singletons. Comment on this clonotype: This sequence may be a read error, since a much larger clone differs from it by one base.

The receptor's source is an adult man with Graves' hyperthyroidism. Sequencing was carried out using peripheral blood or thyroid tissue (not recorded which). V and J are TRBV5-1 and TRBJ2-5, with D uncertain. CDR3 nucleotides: TGCGCCAGCGGCCTTGCATTCCAAGAGACCCAGTACTTC. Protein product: CASGLAFQETQYF.